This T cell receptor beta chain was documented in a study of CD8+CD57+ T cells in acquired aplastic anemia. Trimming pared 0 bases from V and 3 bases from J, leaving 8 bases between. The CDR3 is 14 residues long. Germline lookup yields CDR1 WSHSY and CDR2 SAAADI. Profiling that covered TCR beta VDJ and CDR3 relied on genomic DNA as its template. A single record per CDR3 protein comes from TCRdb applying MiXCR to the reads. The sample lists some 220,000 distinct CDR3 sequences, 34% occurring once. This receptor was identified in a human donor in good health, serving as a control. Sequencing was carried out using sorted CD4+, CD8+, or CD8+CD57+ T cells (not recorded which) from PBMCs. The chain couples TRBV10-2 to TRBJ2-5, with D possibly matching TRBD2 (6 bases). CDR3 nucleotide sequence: TGCGCCAGCAGTGAGTCGGGACTGGAAGAGACCCAGTACTTC. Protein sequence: CASSESGLEETQYF.